This T cell receptor beta chain was identified in a study of cytomegalovirus exposure and HLA in healthy donors. Study-level findings and limits: Later analysis suggested links between common viral pathogens and several top significant clusters.

The PCR used 60 Vbeta and 13 Jbeta primers. Only in-frame clones appear in the TCRdb table, and some are missing; sequencing was by immunoSEQ multiplex PCR. Here the sample spans 100,000 to 130,000 clones, 65% to 85% being singletons. About this clone: Its antigen remains unknown.

The sequenced sample consisted of PBMCs. The TCR comes from a man aged 25 to 40 in good health and CMV-seronegative.

CDR3 loop: CASRVMGRRDREYEQYF. The CDR3 bases are TGTGCCAGCAGGGTGATGGGGAGACGGGACAGGGAATACGAGCAGTACTTC. J is TRBJ2-7 and V is TRBV5-4; TRBD1 agrees at 9 bases. Germline V lookup: CDR1 SGHNT, CDR2 YYREEE (reference sequence). V gave up 5 bases and J gave up 4 bases; unmatched junction bases: 16. The CDR3 is 17 residues long.